This T cell receptor beta chain was profiled in a study of OX40 agonist ivuxolimab in advanced cancers. Study context: The patients' treatment was ivuxolimab, an agonistic anti-OX40 (CD134) antibody. Three patients responded partially, comprising one with hepatocellular carcinoma and two with cutaneous melanoma. Study findings and constraints: Low normalized clonal expansion also occurred in some nonresponding patients.

Clones were sequenced by immunoSEQ multiplex PCR, and TCRdb holds only the in-frame ones, with some missing. The data hold 55,000 to 65,000 clones, with 75% to 95% observed a single time. Comment on this clone: Its antigen is unknown.

The CDR3 is 14 residues long. The V segment lost 3 bases and the J segment 3 bases; nucleotides outside the gene matches: 5. Germline V gives CDR1 SGHTA, CDR2 FQGNSA. V and J are TRBV7-2 and TRBJ2-7, with 7 bases that match TRBD2. Sequenced material: CD4+ or CD8+ T cells sorted from blood, taken in a trial of the OX40 agonist ivuxolimab. The origin of this receptor is an adult with an advanced solid tumor such as melanoma, head and neck, liver or kidney cancer. CDR3 sequence (DNA): TGTGCCAGCAGCTTCGGGACTAACAACTACGAGCAGTACTTC. This encodes CASSFGTNNYEQYF.